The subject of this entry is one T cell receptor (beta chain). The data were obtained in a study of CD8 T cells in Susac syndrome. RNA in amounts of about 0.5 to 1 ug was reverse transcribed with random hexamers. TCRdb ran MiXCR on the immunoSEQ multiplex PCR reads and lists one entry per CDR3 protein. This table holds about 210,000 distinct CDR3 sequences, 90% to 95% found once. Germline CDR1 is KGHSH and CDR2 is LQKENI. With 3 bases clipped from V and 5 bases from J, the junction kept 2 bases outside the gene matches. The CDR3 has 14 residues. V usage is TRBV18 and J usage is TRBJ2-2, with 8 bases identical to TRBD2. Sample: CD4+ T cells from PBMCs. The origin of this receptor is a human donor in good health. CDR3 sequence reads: CASSPGLETGELFF. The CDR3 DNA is TGTGCCAGCTCACCGGGACTAGAAACCGGGGAGCTGTTTTTT.